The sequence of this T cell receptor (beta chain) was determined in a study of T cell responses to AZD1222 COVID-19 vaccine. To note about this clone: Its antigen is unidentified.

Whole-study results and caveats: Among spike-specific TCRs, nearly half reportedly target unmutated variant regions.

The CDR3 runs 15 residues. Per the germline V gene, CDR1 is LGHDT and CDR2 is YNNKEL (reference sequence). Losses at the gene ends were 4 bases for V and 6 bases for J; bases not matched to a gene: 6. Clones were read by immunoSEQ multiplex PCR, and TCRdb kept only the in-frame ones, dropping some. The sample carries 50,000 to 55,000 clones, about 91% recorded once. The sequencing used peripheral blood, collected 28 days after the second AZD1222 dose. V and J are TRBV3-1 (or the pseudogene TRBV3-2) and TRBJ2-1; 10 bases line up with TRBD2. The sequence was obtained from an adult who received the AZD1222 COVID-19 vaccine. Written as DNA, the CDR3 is TGTGCCAGCAGCCCCAGCGGGAGGGCCCGCAATGAGCAGTTCTTC. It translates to CASSPSGRARNEQFF.